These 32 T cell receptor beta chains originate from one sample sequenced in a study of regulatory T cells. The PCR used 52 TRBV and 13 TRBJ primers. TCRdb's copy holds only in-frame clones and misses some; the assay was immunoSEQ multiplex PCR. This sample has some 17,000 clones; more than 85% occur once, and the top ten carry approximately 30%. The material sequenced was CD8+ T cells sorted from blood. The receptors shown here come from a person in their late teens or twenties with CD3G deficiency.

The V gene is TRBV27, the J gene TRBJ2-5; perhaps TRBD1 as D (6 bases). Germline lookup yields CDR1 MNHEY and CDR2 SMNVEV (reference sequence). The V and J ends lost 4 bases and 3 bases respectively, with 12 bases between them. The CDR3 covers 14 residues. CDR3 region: CASSSLGQEETQYF. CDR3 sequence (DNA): TGTGCCAGCAGTTCCCTGGGACAAGAAGAGACCCAGTACTTC.

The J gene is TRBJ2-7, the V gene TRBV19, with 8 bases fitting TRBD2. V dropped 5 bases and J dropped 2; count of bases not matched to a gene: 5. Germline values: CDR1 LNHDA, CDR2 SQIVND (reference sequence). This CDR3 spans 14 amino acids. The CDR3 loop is CASSVAGPTYEQYF. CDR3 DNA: TGTGCCAGTAGTGTAGCGGGACCGACCTACGAGCAGTACTTC. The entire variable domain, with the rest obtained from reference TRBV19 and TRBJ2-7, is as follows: DGGITQSPKYLFRKEGQNVTLSCEQNLNHDAMYWYRQDPGQGLRLIYYSQIVNDFQKGDIAEGYSVSREKKESFPLTVTSAQKNPTAFYLCASSVAGPTYEQYFGPGTRLTVT.

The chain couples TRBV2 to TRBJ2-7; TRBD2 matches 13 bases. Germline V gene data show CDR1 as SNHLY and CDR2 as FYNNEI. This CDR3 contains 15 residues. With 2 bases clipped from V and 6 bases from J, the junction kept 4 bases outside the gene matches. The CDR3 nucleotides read TGTGCCAGCAGTGAAACTAGCGGGGGGGCGGTCGAGCAGTACTTC. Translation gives CASSETSGGAVEQYF.

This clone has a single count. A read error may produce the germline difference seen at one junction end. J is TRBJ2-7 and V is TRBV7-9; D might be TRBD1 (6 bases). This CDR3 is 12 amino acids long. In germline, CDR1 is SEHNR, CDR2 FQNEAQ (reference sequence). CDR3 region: CASSAWTAPESF. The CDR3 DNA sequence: TGTGCCAGCAGCGCATGGACAGCCCCGGAGTCCTTC.

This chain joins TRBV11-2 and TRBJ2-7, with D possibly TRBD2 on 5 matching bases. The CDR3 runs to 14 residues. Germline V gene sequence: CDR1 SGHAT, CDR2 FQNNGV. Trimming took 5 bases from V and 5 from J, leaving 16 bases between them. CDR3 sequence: CASSPRYGLHEQYF. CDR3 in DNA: TGTGCCAGCAGCCCGAGGTACGGACTCCACGAGCAGTACTTC. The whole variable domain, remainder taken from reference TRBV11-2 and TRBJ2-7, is EAGVAQSPRYKIIEKRQSVAFWCNPISGHATLYWYQQILGQGPKLLIQFQNNGVVDDSQLPKDRFSAERLKGVDSTLKIQPAKLEDSAVYLCASSPRYGLHEQYFGPGTRLTVT.

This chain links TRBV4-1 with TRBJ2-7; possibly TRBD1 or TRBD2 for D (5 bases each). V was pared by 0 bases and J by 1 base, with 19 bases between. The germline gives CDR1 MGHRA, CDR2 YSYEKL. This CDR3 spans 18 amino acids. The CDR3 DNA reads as TGCGCCAGCAGCCAAGAAAAGATTGGGACGACAAAGTCCTACGAGCAGTACTTC. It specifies CASSQEKIGTTKSYEQYF.

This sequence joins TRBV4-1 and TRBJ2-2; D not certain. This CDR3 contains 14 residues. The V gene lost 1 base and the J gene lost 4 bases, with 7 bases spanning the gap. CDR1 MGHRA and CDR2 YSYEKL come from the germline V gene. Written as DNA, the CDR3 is TGCGCCAGCAGCCAAGCCCCGGGCACCGGGGAGCTGTTTTTT. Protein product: CASSQAPGTGELFF.

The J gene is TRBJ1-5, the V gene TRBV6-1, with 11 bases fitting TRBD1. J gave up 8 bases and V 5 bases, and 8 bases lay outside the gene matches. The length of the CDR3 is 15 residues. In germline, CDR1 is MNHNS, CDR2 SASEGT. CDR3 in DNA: TGTGCCAGCAGTCTTGGGACAGGGGGATATGAGCCCCAGCATTTT. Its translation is CASSLGTGGYEPQHF.

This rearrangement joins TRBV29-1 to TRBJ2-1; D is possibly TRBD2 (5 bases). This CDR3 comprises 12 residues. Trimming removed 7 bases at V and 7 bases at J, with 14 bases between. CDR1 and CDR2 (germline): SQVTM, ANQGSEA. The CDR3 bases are TGCAGCGGGACCGGGATCAGGAATGAGCAGTTCTTC. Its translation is CSGTGIRNEQFF.

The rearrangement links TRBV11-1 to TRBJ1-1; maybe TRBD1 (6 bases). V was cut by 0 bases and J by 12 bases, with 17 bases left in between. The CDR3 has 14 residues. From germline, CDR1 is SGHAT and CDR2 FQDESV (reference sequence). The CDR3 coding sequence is TGTGCCAGCAGCTTAGCGCTTCAGGGGAAGACAACTTTCTTT. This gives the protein CASSLALQGKTTFF.

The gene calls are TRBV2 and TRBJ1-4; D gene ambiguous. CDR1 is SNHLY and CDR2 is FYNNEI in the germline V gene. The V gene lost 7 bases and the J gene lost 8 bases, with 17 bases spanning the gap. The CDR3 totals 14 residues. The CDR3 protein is CASNSGGQYEKLFF. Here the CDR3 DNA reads TGTGCCAGCAACTCAGGAGGGCAATACGAAAAACTGTTTTTT.

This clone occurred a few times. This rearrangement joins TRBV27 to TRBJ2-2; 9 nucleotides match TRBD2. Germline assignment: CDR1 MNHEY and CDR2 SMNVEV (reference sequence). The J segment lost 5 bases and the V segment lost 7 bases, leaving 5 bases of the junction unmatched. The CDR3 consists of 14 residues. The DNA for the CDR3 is TGTGCCAGCAAGGCGGGAGGGTCGACCGGGGAGCTGTTTTTT. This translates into CASKAGGSTGELFF.

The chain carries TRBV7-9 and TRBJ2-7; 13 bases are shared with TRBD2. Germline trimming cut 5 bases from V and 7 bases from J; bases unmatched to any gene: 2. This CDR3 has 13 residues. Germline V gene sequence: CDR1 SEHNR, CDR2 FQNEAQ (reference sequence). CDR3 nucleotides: TGTGCCAGCAGCCCGACTAGCGGGAGGGAGCAGTACTTC. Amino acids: CASSPTSGREQYF.

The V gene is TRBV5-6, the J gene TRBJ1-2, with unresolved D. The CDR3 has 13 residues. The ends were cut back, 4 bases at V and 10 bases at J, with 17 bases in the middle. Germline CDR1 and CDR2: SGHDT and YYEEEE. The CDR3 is CASSDASSGTYTF. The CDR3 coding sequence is TGTGCCAGCAGCGACGCCTCGTCAGGCACCTACACCTTC.

The CDR3 protein is CASSTAAGIIADTQYF. In DNA form, the CDR3 reads TGTGCCAGCAGCACGGCGGCCGGAATTATCGCAGATACGCAGTATTTT. This rearrangement joins TRBV13 to TRBJ2-3; D gene uncertain. CDR1 PRHDT and CDR2 FYEKMQ come from the germline V gene (reference sequence). This CDR3 spans 16 amino acids. Between the trimmed V and J ends, which lost 5 bases and 4 bases, there was a span of 19 bases.

The CDR3: CASSSLLIRTEAFF. The CDR3 nucleotides read TGTGCCAGCAGTAGCCTTCTAATTCGCACTGAAGCTTTCTTT. The chain combines TRBV21-1 with TRBJ1-1. TRBV21-1 is a pseudogene segment. This CDR3 has 14 amino acids.

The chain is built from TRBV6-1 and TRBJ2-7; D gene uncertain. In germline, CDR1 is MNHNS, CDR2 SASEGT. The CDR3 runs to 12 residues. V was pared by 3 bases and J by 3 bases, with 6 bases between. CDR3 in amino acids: CASSDSLYEQYF. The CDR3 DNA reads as TGTGCCAGCAGTGACTCCCTCTACGAGCAGTACTTC.

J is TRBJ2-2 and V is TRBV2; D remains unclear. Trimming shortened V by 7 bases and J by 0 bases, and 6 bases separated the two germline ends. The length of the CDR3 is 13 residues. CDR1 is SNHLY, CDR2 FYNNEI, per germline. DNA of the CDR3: TGTGCCAGCATCGAACCGAACACCGGGGAGCTGTTTTTT. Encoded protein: CASIEPNTGELFF.

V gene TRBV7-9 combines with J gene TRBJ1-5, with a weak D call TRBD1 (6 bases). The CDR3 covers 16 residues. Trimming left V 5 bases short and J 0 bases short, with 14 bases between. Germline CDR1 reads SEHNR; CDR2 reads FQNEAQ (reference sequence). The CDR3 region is CASSARTVDSNQPQHF. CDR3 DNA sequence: TGTGCCAGCAGCGCCCGGACAGTGGATAGCAATCAGCCCCAGCATTTT.

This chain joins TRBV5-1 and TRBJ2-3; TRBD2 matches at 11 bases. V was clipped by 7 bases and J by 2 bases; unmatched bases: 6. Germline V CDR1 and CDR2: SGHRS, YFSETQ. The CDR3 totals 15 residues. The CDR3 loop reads CASATSGRLTDTQYF. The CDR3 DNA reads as TGCGCCAGCGCCACTAGCGGGAGACTCACAGATACGCAGTATTTT.

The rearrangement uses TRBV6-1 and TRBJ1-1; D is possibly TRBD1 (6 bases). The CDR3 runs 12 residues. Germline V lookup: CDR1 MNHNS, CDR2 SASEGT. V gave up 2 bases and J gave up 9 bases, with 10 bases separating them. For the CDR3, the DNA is TGTGCCAGCAGTGAATACAGGGACAAAGCTTTCTTT. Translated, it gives CASSEYRDKAFF.

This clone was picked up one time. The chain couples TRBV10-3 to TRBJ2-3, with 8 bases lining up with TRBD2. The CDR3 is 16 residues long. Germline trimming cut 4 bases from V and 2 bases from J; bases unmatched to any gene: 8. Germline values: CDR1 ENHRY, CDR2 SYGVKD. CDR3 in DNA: TGTGCCATCAGTGCGGGGAGCGGGGGACTCACAGATACGCAGTATTTT. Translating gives CAISAGSGGLTDTQYF.

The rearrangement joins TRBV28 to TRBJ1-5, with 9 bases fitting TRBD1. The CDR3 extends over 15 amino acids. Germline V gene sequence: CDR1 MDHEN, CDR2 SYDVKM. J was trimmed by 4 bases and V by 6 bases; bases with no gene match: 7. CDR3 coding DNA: TGTGCCAGCAGGCCCCCCGGGACAGGGAATCAGCCCCAGCATTTT. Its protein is CASRPPGTGNQPQHF.

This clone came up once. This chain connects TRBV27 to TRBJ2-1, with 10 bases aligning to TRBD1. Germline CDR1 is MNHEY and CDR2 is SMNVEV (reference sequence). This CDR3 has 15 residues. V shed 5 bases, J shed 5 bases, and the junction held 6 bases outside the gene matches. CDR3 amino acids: CASSAGTGAHNEQFF. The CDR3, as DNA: TGTGCCAGCAGTGCCGGGACAGGGGCACACAATGAGCAGTTCTTC.

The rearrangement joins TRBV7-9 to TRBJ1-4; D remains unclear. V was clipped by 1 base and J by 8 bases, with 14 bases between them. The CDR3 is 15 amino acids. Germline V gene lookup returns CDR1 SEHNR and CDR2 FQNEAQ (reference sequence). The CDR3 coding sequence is TGTGCCAGCAGCTTAGGGGATATCGAATCAGAAAAACTGTTTTTT. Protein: CASSLGDIESEKLFF. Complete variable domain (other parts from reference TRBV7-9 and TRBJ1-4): DTGVSQNPRHKITKRGQNVTFRCDPISEHNRLYWYRQTLGQGPEFLTYFQNEAQLEKSRLLSDRFSAERPKGSFSTLEIQRTEQGDSAMYLCASSLGDIESEKLFFGSGTQLSVL.

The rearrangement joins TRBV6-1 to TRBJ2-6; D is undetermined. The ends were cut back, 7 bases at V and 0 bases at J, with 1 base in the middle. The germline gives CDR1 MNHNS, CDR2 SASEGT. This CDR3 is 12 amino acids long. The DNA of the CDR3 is TGTGCCAGCAACTCTGGGGCCAACGTCCTGACTTTC. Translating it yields CASNSGANVLTF.

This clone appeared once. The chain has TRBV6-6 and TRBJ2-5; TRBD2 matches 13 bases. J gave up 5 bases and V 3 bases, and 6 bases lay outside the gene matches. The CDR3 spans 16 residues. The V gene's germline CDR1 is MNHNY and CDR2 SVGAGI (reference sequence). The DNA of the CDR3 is TGTGCCAGCAGTTATTTAGGGACTAGCGGGAAGGAGACCCAGTACTTC. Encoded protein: CASSYLGTSGKETQYF.

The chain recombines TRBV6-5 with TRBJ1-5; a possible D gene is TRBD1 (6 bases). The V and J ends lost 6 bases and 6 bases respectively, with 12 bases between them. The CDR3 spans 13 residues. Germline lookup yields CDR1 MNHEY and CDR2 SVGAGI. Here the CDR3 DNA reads TGTGCCAGCAGACAGGGAGGCGGTCAGCCCCAGCATTTT. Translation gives CASRQGGGQPQHF.

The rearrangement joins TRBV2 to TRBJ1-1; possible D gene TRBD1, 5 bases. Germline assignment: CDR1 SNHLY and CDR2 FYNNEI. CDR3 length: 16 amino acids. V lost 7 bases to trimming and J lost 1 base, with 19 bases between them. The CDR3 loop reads CASIPPTGQTNTEAFF. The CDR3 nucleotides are TGTGCCAGCATCCCCCCCACCGGACAAACGAACACTGAAGCTTTCTTT.

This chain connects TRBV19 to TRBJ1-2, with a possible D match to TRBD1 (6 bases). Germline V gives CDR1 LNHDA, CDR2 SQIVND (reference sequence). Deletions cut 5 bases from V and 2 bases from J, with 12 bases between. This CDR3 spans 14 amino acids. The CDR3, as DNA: TGTGCCAGTAGTTCCCCAACAGGGAACTATGGCTACACCTTC. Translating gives CASSSPTGNYGYTF. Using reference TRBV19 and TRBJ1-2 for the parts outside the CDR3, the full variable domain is DGGITQSPKYLFRKEGQNVTLSCEQNLNHDAMYWYRQDPGQGLRLIYYSQIVNDFQKGDIAEGYSVSREKKESFPLTVTSAQKNPTAFYLCASSSPTGNYGYTFGSGTRLTVV.

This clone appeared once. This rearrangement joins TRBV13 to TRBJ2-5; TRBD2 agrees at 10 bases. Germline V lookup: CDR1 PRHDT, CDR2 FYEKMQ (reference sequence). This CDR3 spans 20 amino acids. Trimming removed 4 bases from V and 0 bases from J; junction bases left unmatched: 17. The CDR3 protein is CASSSQRRSPSGGYQETQYF. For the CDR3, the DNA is TGTGCCAGCAGCTCCCAGCGAAGATCCCCTAGCGGGGGATACCAAGAGACCCAGTACTTC.

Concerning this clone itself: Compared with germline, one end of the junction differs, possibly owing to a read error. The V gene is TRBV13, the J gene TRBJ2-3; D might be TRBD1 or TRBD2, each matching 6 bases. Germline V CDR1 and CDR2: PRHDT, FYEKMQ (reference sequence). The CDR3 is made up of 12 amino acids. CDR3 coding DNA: TGTGCCAGCAGCCTAGGGGGGGATACGCAGTATTTT. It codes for CASSLGGDTQYF.